A selection of T cell receptor beta chains follows, all from one sample in a study of T cells after yellow fever vaccination. Each CDR3 protein gets one entry after TCRdb re-called the 5' RACE reads with MiXCR. The data contain hundreds of thousands of distinct CDR3 sequences, about 14% of them singletons. The sequenced sample was PBMCs, obtained on the day of the yellow fever booster vaccination. These receptors came from a man aged 25-45 years who received the YFV17D yellow fever vaccine. Each CDR3 is given with its conserved first and last residue. A D gene is named only where the DNA matches it firmly. Rows may omit the clone size; those that give it use once, few, many or a size class.

v_call	j_call	clone_size	d_call	cdr3_length	cdr3_nt	cdr3_aa
TRBV20-1	TRBJ2-2	NA	NA	11	TGCAGTGCGCCAGGGTCCGGGGAGCTGTTTTTT	CSAPGSGELFF
TRBV29-1	TRBJ2-7	NA	TRBD2	15	TGCAGCGTTGTGCAGCGGGAGGCCGTAGGCTACGAGCAGTACTTC	CSVVQREAVGYEQYF
TRBV29-1	TRBJ2-2	many	TRBD2	14	TGCAGCGGCGGGGGGGGAGCCGAAACCGGGGAGCTGTTTTTT	CSGGGGAETGELFF
TRBV7-2	TRBJ2-7	few	TRBD2	15	TGTGCCAGCAGCACGGGACTAGCGGGAGGGGGAGAGCAGTACTTC	CASSTGLAGGGEQYF
TRBV7-6	TRBJ2-5	few	NA	13	TGTGCCAGCATCCCAGGGGTCCAAGAGACCCAGTACTTC	CASIPGVQETQYF
TRBV21-1	TRBJ2-3	many	NA	9	TGTGCCAACCTAGATACGCAGTATTTT	CANLDTQYF
TRBV3-1	TRBJ2-1	NA	NA	15	TGTGCCAGCAGCCAAGTCGGAGGAGTGGGAAATGAGCAGTTCTTC	CASSQVGGVGNEQFF
TRBV5-1	TRBJ2-5	NA	TRBD2	16	TGCGCCAGCAGCACCGGTAGGCGGGAGTGGGAAGAGACCCAGTACTTC	CASSTGRREWEETQYF
TRBV14	TRBJ1-2	few	TRBD1	15	TGTGCCAGCAGCCAAGGTAGAGGGGGCACCTATGGCTACACCTTC	CASSQGRGGTYGYTF
TRBV14	TRBJ1-2	many	NA	14	TGTGCCAGCAGCCAAGATCTTGGGGGATATGGCTACACCTTC	CASSQDLGGYGYTF
TRBV18	TRBJ2-1	NA	TRBD2	15	TGTGCCAGCTCACCGGGCGGGAGGGCCCACAATGAGCAGTTCTTC	CASSPGGRAHNEQFF
TRBV6-1	TRBJ2-1	many	TRBD2	14	TGTGCCAGCCGAAACCTAGCGGGAGGAATTGAGCAGTTCTTC	CASRNLAGGIEQFF
TRBV6-1	TRBJ2-1	NA	TRBD2	14	TGTGCCAGCAGTACCTCAAGCGGGAGAAATGAGCAGTTCTTC	CASSTSSGRNEQFF
TRBV15	TRBJ1-5	NA	TRBD1	14	TGTGCCACCAGCAGCCCGACAGGGAATCAGCCCCAGCATTTT	CATSSPTGNQPQHF
TRBV6-1	TRBJ2-4	NA	TRBD1	13	TGTGCCAGCAGCAACCGGGACAGAAACATTCAGTACTTC	CASSNRDRNIQYF
TRBV5-1	TRBJ2-3	NA	NA	14	TGCGCCAGCAGCGGCGCTAGCCCTGGGGATACGCAGTATTTT	CASSGASPGDTQYF
TRBV5-4	TRBJ2-3	few	NA	14	TGTGCCAGCAGCACATACTATAGCGGAGATACGCAGTATTTT	CASSTYYSGDTQYF
TRBV4-2	TRBJ2-1	many	NA	14	TGTGCCAGCAGCCAAGACGTCCTAGCAAATGAGCAGTTCTTC	CASSQDVLANEQFF
TRBV12-3/TRBV12-4	TRBJ1-1	few	NA	14	TGTGCCAGCACTCCAGCATCGGTGAACACTGAAGCTTTCTTT	CASTPASVNTEAFF
TRBV7-2	TRBJ2-1	few	NA	15	TGTGCCAGCAGCTTATCCAGCGCCTCCTACAATGAGCAGTTCTTC	CASSLSSASYNEQFF
TRBV20-1	TRBJ2-1	NA	NA	14	TGCAGTGCTAGTCGGGAGAGTATGAAAAATGAGCAGTTCTTC	CSASRESMKNEQFF
TRBV29-1	TRBJ2-3	NA	NA	12	TGCAGCATGGTGGGGAGCACAGATACGCAGTATTTT	CSMVGSTDTQYF